This T cell receptor (beta chain) appears in the sequencing data of a study of radiation and T cells in renal cell carcinoma. Here immunoSEQ multiplex PCR was the method, and the copy in TCRdb shows in-frame clones only, minus some. The repertoire has some 150,000 clones, less than 85% of them found once; the top ten carry around 25%. The time point: baseline pretreatment blood. Treatment here: 15 Gy SBRT to primary tumor, nephrectomy 4 weeks later. Serial blood draws occurred at baseline and 2 and 4 weeks post-SBRT. This CDR3 spans 15 amino acids. V dropped 6 bases and J dropped 7 bases, with 21 bases sitting between them. Looked up from germline, CDR1 is MNHNY and CDR2 is SVGAGI (reference sequence).

This sample comprised blood, obtained from a patient whose treatment included radiotherapy and nephrectomy. This clonotype was obtained from a woman in her fifties or sixties with renal cell carcinoma. V and J are TRBV6-6 and TRBJ1-1; D remains unclear. In DNA, the CDR3 is TGTGCCAGCAGCCGCCCCGTTGACGCAATGGATGAAGCTTTCTTT. Its translation is CASSRPVDAMDEAFF.